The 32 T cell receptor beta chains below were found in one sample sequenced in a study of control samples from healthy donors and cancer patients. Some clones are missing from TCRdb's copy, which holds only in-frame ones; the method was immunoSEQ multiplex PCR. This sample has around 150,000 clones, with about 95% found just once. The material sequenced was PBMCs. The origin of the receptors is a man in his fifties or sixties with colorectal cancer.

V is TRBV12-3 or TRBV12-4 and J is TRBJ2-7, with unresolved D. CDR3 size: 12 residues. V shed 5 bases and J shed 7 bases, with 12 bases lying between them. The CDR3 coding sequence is TGTGCCAGCAGTCTTAAGGCCCGGGAGCAGTACTTC. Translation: CASSLKAREQYF.

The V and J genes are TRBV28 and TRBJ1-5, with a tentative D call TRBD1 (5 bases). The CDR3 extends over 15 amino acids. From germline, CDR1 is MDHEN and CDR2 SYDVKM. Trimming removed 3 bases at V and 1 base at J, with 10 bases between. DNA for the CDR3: TGTGCCAGCAGTTTTGGGGGGGTAAGCAATCAGCCCCAGCATTTT. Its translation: CASSFGGVSNQPQHF.

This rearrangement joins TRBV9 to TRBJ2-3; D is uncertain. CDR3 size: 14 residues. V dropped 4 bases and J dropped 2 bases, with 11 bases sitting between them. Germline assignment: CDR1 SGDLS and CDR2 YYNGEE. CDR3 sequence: CASSSSGVTDTQYF. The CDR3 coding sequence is TGTGCCAGCAGCTCATCCGGAGTCACAGATACGCAGTATTTT. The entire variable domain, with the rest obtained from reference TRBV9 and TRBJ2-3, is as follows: DSGVTQTPKHLITATGQRVTLRCSPRSGDLSVYWYQQSLDQGLQFLIQYYNGEERAKGNILERFSAQQFPDLHSELNLSSLELGDSALYFCASSSSGVTDTQYFGPGTRLTVL.

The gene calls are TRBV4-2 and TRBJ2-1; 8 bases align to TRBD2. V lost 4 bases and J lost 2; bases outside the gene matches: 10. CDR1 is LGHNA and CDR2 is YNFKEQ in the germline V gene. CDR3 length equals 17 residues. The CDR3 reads CASSRNTQRGTYNEQFF. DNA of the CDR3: TGTGCCAGCAGCCGCAACACCCAGCGGGGGACCTACAATGAGCAGTTCTTC.

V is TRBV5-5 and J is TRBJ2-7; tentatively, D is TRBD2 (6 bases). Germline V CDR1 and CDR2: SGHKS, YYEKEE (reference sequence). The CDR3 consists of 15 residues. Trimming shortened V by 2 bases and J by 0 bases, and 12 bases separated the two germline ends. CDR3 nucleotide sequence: TGTGCCAGCAGCTTCCAGGAGCGGGCCTCCTACGAGCAGTACTTC. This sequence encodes CASSFQERASYEQYF.

CDR3 amino acids: CASSQDPSGVYGYTF. The CDR3 nucleotides read TGCGCCAGCAGCCAAGATCCCAGTGGAGTCTATGGCTACACCTTC. V gene TRBV4-3 combines with J gene TRBJ1-2; no reliable D call. This CDR3 region has 15 residues. V gave up 0 bases and J gave up 4 bases, with 12 bases separating them. Germline V gene data show CDR1 as LGHNA and CDR2 as YSLEER.

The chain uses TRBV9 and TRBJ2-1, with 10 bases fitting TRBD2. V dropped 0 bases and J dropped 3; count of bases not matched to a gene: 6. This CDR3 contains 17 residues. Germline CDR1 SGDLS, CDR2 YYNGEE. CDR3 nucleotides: TGTGCCAGCAGCGTAGGAGTTAGCGGGGGGCTCTACAATGAGCAGTTCTTC. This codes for CASSVGVSGGLYNEQFF.

The CDR3 nucleotides read TGTGCCAGCAGCCGGGGGGGAGGAGAAGAGACCCAGTACTTC. Translated, it gives CASSRGGGEETQYF. This chain uses TRBV7-2 with TRBJ2-5, with 8 bases fitting TRBD2. This CDR3 spans 14 amino acids. Germline CDR1 SGHTA, CDR2 FQGNSA. Trimming removed 5 bases from V and 3 bases from J; junction bases left unmatched: 5.

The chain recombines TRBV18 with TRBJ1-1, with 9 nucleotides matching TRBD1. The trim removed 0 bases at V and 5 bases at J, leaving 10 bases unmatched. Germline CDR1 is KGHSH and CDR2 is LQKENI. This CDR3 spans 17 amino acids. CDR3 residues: CASSPPLGQGMWTEAFF. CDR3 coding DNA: TGTGCCAGCTCACCACCCTTAGGACAGGGGATGTGGACTGAAGCTTTCTTT.

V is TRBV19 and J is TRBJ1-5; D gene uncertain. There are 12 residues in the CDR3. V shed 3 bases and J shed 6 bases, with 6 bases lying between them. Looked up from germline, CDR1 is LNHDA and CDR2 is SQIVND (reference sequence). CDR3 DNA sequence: TGTGCCAGTAGTATCCCCAGTCAGCCCCAGCATTTT. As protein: CASSIPSQPQHF.

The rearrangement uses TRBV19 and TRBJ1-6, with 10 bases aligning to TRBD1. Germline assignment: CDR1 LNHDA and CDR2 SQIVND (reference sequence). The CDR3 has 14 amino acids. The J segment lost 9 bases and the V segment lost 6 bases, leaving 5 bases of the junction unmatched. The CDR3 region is CASSVGQGTSPLHF. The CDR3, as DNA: TGTGCCAGTAGCGTGGGACAGGGGACTTCACCCCTCCACTTT.

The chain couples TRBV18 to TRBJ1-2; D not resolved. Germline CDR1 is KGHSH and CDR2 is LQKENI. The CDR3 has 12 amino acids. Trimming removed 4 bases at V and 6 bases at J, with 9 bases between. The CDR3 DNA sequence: TGTGCCAGCTCACTTGAAGGGCATGGCTACACCTTC. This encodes CASSLEGHGYTF.

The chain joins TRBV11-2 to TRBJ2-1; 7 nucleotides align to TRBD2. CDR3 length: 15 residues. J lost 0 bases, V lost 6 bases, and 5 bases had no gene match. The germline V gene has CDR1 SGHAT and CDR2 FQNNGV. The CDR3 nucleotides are TGTGCCAGCAGGCCGACTAGCAGCTCCTACAATGAGCAGTTCTTC. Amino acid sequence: CASRPTSSSYNEQFF.

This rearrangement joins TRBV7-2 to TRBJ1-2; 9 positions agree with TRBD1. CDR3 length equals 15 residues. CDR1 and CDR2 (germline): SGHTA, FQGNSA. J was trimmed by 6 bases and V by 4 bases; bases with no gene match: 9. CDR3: CASSSLQGAVNGYTF. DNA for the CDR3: TGTGCCAGCAGCTCACTACAGGGGGCTGTAAATGGCTACACCTTC.

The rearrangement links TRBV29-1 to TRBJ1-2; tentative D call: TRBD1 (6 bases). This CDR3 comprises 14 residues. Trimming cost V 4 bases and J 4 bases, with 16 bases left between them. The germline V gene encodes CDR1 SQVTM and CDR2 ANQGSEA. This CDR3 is CSVGGEGTPYGYTF. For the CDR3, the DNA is TGCAGCGTTGGAGGGGAGGGGACACCCTATGGCTACACCTTC.

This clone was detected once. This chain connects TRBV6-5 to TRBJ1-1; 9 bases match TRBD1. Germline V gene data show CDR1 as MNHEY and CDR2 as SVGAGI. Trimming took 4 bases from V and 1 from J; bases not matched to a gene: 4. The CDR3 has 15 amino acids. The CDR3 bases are TGTGCCAGCAGTTTGGGACAGGGCGCGAACACTGAAGCTTTCTTT. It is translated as CASSLGQGANTEAFF.

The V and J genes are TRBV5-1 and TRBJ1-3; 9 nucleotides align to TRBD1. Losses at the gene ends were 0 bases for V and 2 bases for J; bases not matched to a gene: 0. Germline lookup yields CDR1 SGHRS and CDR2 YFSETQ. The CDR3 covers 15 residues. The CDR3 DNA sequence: TGCGCCAGCAGCTTGGGACAGGGGGCTGGAAACACCATATATTTT. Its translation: CASSLGQGAGNTIYF.

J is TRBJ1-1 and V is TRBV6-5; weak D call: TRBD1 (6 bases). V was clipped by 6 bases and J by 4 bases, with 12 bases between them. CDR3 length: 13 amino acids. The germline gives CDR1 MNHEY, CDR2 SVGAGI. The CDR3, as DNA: TGTGCCAGCAGAGGGGGTTGGGGCACTGAAGCTTTCTTT. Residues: CASRGGWGTEAFF.

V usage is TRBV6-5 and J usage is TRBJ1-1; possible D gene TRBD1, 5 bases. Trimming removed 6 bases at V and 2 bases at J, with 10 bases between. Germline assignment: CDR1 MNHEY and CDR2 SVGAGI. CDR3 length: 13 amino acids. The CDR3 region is CASSHDRNTEAFF. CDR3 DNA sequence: TGTGCCAGCAGCCACGACAGAAACACTGAAGCTTTCTTT.

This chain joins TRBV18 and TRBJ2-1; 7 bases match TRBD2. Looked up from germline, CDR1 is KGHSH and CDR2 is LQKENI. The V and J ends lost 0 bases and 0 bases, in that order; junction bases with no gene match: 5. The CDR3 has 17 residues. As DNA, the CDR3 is TGTGCCAGCTCACCACCGGCGGGGGAGAGCTCCTACAATGAGCAGTTCTTC. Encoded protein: CASSPPAGESSYNEQFF.

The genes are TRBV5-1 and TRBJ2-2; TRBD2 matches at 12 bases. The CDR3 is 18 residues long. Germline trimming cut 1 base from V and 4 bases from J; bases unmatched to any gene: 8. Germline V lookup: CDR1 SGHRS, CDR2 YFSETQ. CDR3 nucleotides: TGCGCCAGCAGCTTGAGGCTAGCGGGGGGGCCCGTCACCGGGGAGCTGTTTTTT. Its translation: CASSLRLAGGPVTGELFF.

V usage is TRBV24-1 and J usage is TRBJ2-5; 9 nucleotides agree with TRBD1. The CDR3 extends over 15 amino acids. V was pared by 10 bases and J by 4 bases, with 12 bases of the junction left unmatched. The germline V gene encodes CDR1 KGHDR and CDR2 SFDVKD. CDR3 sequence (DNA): TGTGCCACGAGTACCCCACAGGGGGCAGGAGAGACCCAGTACTTC. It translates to CATSTPQGAGETQYF.

Written as DNA, the CDR3 is TGTGCCTGGAGTGTAGCTGACCAAGAGACCCAGTACTTC. Translated, it gives CAWSVADQETQYF. The chain employs TRBV30 and TRBJ2-5, with D unresolved. V dropped 0 bases and J dropped 0 bases, with 5 bases sitting between them. Germline lookup yields CDR1 GTSNPN and CDR2 SVGIG (reference sequence). The length of the CDR3 is 13 residues. Combining the CDR3 with reference TRBV30 and TRBJ2-5 gives the whole variable domain SQTIHQWPATLVQPVGSPLSLECTVEGTSNPNLYWYRQAAGRGLQLLFYSVGIGQISSEVPQNLSASRPQDRQFILSSKKLLLSDSGFYLCAWSVADQETQYFGPGTRLLVL.

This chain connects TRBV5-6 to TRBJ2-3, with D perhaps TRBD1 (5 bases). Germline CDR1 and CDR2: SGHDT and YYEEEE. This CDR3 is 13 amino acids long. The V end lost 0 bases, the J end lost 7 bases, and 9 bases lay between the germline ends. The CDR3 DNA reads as TGTGCCAGCAGCTTGGCCTCAGGGAATACGCAGTATTTT. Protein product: CASSLASGNTQYF.

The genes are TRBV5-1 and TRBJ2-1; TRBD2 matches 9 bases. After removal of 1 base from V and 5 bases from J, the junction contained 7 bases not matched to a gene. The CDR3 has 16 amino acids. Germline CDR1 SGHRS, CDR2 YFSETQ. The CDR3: CASSLSAGGLNNEQFF. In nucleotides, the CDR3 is TGCGCCAGCAGCTTGTCGGCGGGGGGGTTAAACAATGAGCAGTTCTTC.

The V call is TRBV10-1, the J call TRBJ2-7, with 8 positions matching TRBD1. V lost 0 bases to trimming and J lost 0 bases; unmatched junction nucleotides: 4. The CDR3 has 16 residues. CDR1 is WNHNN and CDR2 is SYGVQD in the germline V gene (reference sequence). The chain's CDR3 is CASSESDRAISYEQYF. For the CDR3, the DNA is TGCGCCAGCAGTGAGTCGGACAGGGCCATCTCCTACGAGCAGTACTTC.

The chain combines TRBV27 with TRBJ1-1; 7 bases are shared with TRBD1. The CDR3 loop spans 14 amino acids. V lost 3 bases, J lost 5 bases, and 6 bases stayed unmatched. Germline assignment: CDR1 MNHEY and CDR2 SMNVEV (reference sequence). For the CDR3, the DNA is TGTGCCAGCAGTTTTTACAGGGGAGAAACTGAAGCTTTCTTT. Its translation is CASSFYRGETEAFF.

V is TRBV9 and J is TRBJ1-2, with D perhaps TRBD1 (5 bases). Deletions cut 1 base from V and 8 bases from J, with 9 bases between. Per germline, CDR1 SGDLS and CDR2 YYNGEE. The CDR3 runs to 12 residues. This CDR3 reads CASSVSGRGYTF. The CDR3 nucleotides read TGTGCCAGCAGCGTATCAGGGCGAGGCTACACCTTC. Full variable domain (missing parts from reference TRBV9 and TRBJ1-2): DSGVTQTPKHLITATGQRVTLRCSPRSGDLSVYWYQQSLDQGLQFLIQYYNGEERAKGNILERFSAQQFPDLHSELNLSSLELGDSALYFCASSVSGRGYTFGSGTRLTVV.

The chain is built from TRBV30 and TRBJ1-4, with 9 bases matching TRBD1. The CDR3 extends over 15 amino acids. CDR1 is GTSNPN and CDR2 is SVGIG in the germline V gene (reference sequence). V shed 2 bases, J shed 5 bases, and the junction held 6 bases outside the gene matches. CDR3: CAWSSGQGRNEKLFF. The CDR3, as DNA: TGTGCCTGGAGTTCAGGACAGGGGAGGAATGAAAAACTGTTTTTT.

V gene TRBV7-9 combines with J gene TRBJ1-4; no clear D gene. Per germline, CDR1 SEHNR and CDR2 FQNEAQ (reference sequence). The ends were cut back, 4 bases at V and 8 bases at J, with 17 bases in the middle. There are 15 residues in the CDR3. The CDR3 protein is CASSSVDNSQEKLFF. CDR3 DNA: TGTGCCAGCAGCTCCGTCGACAACTCGCAAGAAAAACTGTTTTTT.

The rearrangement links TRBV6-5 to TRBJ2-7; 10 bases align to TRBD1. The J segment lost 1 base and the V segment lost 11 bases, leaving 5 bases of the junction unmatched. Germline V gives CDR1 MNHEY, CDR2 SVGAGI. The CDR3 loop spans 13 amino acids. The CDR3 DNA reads TGTGCCGGTCGACAGGGGGCATCCTACGAGCAGTACTTC. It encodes CAGRQGASYEQYF.

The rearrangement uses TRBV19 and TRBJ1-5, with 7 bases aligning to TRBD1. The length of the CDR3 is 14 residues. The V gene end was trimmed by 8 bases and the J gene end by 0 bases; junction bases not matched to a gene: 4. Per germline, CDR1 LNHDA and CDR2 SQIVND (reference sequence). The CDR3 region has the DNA TGTGCCAGTGCAGGGGGTATTAGCAATCAGCCCCAGCATTTT. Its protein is CASAGGISNQPQHF.